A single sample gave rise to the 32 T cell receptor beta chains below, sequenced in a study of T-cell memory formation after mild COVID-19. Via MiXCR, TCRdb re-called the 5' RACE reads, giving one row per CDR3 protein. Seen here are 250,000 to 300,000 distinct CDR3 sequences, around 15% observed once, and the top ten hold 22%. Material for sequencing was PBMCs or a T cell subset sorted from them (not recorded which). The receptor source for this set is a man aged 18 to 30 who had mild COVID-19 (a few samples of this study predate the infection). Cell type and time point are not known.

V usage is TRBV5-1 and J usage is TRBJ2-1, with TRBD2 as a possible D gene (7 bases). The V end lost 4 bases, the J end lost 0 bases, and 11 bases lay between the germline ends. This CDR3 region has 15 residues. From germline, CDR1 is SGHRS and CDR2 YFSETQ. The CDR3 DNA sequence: TGCGCCAGCAGCGGGAGGGGGAGCTCCTACAATGAGCAGTTCTTC. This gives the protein CASSGRGSSYNEQFF.

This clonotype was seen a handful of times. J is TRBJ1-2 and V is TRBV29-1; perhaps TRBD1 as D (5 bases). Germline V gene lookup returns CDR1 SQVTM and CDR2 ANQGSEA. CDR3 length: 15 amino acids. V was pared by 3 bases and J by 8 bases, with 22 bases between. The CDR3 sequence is CSVDSPRGVGGGYTF. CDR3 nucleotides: TGCAGCGTTGACAGCCCCCGGGGGGTGGGTGGAGGCTACACCTTC.

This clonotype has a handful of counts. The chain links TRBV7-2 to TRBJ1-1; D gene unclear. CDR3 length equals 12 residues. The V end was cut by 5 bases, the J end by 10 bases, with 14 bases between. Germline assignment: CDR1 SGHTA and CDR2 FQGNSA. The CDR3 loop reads CASSPEGFGAFF. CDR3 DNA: TGTGCCAGCAGCCCCGAAGGATTTGGAGCTTTCTTT. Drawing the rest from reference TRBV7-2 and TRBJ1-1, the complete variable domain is GAGVSQSPSNKVTEKGKDVELRCDPISGHTALYWYRQSLGQGLEFLIYFQGNSAPDKSGLPSDRFSAERTGGSVSTLTIQRTQQEDSAVYLCASSPEGFGAFFGQGTRLTVV.

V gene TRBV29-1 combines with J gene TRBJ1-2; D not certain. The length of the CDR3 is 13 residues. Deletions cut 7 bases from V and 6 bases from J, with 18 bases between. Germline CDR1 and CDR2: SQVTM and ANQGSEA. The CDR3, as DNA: TGCAGCGCCGGGCTGGGAGACAAAGATGGCTACACCTTC. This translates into CSAGLGDKDGYTF.

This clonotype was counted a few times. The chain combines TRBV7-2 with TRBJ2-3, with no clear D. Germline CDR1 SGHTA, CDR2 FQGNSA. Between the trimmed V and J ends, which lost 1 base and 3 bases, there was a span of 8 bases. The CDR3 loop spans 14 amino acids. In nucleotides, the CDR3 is TGTGCCAGCAGCTTAGATCTAGAGACAGATACGCAGTATTTT. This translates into CASSLDLETDTQYF.

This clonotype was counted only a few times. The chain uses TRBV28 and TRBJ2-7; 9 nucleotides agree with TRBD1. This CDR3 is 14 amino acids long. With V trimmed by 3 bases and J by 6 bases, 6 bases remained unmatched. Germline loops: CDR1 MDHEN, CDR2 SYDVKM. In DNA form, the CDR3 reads TGTGCCAGCAGTTTGGGGGACAGGGTAAGCGAGCAGTACGTC. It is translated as CASSLGDRVSEQYV.

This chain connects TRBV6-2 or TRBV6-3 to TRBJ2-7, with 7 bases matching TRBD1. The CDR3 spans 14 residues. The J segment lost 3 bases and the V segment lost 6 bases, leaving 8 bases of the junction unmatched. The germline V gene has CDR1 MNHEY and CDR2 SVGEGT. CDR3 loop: CASRRQGPYYEQYV. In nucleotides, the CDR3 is TGTGCCAGCAGGAGACAGGGACCCTACTACGAGCAGTACGTC.

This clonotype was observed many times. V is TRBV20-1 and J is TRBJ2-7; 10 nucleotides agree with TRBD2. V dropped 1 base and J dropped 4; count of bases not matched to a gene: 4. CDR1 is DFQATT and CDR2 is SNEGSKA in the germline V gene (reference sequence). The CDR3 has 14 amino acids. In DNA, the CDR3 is TGCAGTGCTAGAGTGCCTAGCGGGGGTTACGAGCAGTACTTC. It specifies CSARVPSGGYEQYF.

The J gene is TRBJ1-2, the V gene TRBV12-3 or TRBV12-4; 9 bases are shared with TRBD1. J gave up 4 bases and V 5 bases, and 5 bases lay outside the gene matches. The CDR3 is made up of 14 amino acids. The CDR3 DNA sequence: TGTGCCAGCAGTCGACAGGGGGGGGGCTATGGCTACACCTTC. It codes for CASSRQGGGYGYTF.

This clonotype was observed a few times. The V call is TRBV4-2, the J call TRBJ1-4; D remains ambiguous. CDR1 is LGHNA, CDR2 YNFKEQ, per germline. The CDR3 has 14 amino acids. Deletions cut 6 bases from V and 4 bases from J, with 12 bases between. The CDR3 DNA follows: TGTGCCAGCAGTTTACGCACCCTTAATGAAAAACTGTTTTTT. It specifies CASSLRTLNEKLFF.

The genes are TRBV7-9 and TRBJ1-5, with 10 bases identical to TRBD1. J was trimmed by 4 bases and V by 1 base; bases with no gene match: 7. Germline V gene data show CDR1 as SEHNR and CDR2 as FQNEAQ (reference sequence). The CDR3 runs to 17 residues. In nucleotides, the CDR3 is TGTGCCAGCAGCTTAGTAGGGGGACAGGGGTCTAATCAGCCCCAGCATTTT. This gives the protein CASSLVGGQGSNQPQHF.

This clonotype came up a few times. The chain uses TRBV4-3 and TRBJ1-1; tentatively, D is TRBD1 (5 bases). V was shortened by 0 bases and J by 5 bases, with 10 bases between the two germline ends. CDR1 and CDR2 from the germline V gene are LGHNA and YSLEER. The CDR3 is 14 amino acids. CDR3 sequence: CASSQDFGGTEAFF. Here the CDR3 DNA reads TGCGCCAGCAGCCAAGATTTCGGGGGGACTGAAGCTTTCTTT.

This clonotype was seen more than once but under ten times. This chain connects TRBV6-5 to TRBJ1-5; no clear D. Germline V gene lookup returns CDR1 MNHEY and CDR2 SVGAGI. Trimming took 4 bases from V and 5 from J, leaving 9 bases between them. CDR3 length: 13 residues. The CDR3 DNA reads TGTGCCAGCAGTTCCGCCGGCGATCAGCCCCAGCATTTT. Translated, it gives CASSSAGDQPQHF.

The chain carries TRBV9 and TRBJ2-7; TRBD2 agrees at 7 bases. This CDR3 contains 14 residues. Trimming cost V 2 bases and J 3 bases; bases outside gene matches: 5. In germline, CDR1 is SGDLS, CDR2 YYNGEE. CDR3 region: CASSVGGGDYEQYF. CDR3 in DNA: TGTGCCAGCAGCGTGGGCGGGGGTGACTACGAGCAGTACTTC.

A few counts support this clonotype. CDR3 region: CASSPVTNSYEQYV. In DNA, the CDR3 is TGTGCCAGCAGCCCAGTGACAAATTCCTACGAGCAGTACGTC. V is TRBV5-6 and J is TRBJ2-7; D gene uncertain. The CDR3 is 14 residues long. CDR1 and CDR2 (germline): SGHDT, YYEEEE. V lost 4 bases and J 1 base, leaving 12 bases between the germline ends.

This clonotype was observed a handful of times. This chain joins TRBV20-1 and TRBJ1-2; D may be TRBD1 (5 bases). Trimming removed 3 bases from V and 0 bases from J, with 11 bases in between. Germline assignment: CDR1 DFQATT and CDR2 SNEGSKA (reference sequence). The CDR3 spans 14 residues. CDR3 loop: CSASLGVTNYGYTF. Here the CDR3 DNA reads TGCAGTGCTAGTCTGGGGGTAACTAACTATGGCTACACCTTC.

DNA of the CDR3: TGTGCCAGCAGTCAGGGAACGGGGCGATACACAGATACGCAGTATTTT. It translates to CASSQGTGRYTDTQYF. This chain links TRBV12-3 or TRBV12-4 with TRBJ2-3; D may match TRBD1 or TRBD2 (5 bases each). V was clipped by 5 bases and J by 2 bases, with 17 bases between them. The CDR3 is 16 amino acids.

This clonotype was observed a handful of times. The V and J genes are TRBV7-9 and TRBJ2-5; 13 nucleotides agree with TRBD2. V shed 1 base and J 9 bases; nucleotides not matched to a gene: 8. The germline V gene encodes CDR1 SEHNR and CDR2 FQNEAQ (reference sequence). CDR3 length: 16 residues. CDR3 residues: CASSLGLAGGQESQYF. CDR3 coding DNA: TGTGCCAGCAGCTTAGGACTAGCGGGGGGCCAAGAATCCCAGTACTTC. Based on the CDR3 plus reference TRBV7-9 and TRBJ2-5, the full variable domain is DTGVSQNPRHKITKRGQNVTFRCDPISEHNRLYWYRQTLGQGPEFLTYFQNEAQLEKSRLLSDRFSAERPKGSFSTLEIQRTEQGDSAMYLCASSLGLAGGQESQYFGPGTRLLVL.

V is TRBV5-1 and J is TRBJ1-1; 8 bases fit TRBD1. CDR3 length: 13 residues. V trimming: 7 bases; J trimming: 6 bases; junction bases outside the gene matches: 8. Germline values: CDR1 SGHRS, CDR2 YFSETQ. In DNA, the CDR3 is TGCGCCAGCTCCATAGACAGGGGAGCTGAAGCTTTCTTT. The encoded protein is CASSIDRGAEAFF.

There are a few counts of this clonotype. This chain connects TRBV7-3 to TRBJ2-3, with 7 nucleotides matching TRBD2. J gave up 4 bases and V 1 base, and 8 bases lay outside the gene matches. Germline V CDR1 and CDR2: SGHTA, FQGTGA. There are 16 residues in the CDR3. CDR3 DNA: TGTGCCAGCAGCTTAATCGGGCGGGGGAGCTCAGATACGCAGTATTTT. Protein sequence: CASSLIGRGSSDTQYF. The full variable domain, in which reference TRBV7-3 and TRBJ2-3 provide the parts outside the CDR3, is GAGVSQTPSNKVTEKGKYVELRCDPISGHTALYWYRQSLGQGPEFLIYFQGTGAADDSGLPNDRFFAVRPEGSVSTLKIQRTERGDSAVYLCASSLIGRGSSDTQYFGPGTRLTVL.

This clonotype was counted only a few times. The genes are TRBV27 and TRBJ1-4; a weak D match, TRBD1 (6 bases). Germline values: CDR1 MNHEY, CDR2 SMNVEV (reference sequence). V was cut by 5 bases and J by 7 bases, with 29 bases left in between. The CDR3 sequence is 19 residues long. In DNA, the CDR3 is TGTGCCAGCAGTATCACTCGTCCGGGCCGGGGGGCAATACGTGAAAAACTGTTTTTT. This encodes CASSITRPGRGAIREKLFF.

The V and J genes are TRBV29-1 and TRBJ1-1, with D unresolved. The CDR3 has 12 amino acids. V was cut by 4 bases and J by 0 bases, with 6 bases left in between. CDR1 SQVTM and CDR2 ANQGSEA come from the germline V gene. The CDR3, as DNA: TGCAGCGTTGTAAAAATGAACACTGAAGCTTTCTTT. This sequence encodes CSVVKMNTEAFF.

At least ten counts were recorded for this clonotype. This CDR3 reads CASSIPGRMNTEAFF. CDR3 bases: TGCGCCAGCTCCATTCCGGGGCGAATGAACACTGAAGCTTTCTTT. This rearrangement joins TRBV5-1 to TRBJ1-1; the D gene is possibly TRBD1 (5 bases). CDR1 is SGHRS and CDR2 is YFSETQ in the germline V gene. Trimming took off 7 bases at V and 0 bases at J, with 16 bases between the two ends. The CDR3 is made up of 15 amino acids.

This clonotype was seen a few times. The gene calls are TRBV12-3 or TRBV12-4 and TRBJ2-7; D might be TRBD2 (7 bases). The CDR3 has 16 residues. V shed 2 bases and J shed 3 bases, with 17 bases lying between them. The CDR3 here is CASSLLITGGNYEQYF. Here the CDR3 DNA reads TGTGCCAGCAGTTTACTCATAACGGGGGGCAACTACGAGCAGTACTTC.

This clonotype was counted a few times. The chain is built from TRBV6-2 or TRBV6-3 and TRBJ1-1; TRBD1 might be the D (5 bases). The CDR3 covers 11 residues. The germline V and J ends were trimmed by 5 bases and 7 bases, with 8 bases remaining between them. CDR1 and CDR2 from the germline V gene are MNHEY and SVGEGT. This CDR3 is CASSKGIEAFF. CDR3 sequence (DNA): TGTGCCAGCAGTAAGGGGATTGAAGCTTTCTTT.

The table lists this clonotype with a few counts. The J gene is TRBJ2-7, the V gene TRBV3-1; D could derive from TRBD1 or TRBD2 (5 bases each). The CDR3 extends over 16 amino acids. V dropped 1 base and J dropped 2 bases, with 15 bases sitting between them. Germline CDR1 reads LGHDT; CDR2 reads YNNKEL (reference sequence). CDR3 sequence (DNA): TGTGCCAGCAGCCAAGGCTACGGGGCCCGGGCCTACGAGCAGTACTTC. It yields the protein CASSQGYGARAYEQYF.

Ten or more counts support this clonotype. Here the CDR3 DNA reads TGCAGCGTGCCTAACGGCAGGGGTCTTCCGAGCTCCTACAATGAGCAGTTCTTC. It encodes CSVPNGRGLPSSYNEQFF. This chain connects TRBV29-1 to TRBJ2-1; possibly TRBD1 for D (6 bases). Trimming removed 6 bases from V and 0 bases from J, with 24 bases in between. The CDR3 loop spans 18 amino acids. CDR1 and CDR2 (germline): SQVTM, ANQGSEA.

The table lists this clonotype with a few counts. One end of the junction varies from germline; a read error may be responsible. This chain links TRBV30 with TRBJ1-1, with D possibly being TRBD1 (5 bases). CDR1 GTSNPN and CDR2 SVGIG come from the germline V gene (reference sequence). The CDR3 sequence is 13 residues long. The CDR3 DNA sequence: TGCGCTCTGGGGCGTGGTTTTGGGACTGAAGCTTTCTTT. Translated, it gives CALGRGFGTEAFF.

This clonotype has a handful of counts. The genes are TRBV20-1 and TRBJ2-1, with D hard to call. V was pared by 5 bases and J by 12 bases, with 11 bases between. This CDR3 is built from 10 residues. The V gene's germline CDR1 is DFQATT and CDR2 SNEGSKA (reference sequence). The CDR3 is CSAPSSVQFF. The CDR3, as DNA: TGCAGTGCTCCTAGTAGTGTGCAGTTCTTC.

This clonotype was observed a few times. The CDR3 coding sequence is TGTGCCAGCAGTTTAGCCCCCGTCGGGATACCGAACACCGGGGAGCTGTTTTTT. Translating gives CASSLAPVGIPNTGELFF. The chain uses TRBV28 and TRBJ2-2; tentatively, D is TRBD2 (5 bases). V was cut by 2 bases and J by 0 bases, with 16 bases left in between. The germline CDR1 and CDR2 sequences are MDHEN and SYDVKM. CDR3 size: 18 residues.

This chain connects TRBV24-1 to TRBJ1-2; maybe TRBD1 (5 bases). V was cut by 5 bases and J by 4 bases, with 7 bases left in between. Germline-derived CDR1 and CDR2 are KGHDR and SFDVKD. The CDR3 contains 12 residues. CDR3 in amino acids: CATSGGSYGYTF. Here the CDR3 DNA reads TGTGCCACCAGTGGGGGGTCCTATGGCTACACCTTC.

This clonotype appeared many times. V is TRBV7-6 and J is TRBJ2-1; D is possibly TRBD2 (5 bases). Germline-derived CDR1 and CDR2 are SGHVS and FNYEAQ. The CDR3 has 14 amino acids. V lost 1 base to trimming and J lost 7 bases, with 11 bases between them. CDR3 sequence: CASSLDRGWNEQFF. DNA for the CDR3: TGTGCCAGCAGCTTAGACCGGGGTTGGAATGAGCAGTTCTTC.